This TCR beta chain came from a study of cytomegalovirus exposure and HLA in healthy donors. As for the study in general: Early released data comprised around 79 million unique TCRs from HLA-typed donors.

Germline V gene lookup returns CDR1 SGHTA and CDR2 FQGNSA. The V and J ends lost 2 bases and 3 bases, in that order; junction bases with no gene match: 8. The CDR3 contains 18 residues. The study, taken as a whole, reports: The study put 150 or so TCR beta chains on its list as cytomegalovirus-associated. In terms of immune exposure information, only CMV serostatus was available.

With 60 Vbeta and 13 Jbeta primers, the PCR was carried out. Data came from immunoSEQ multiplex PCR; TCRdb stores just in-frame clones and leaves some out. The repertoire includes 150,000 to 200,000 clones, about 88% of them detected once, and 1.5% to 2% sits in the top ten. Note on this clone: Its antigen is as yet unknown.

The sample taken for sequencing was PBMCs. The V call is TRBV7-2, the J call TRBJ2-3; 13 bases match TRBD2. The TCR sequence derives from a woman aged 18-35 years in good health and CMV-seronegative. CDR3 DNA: TGTGCCAGCAGCTTACGACGCACTAGCGGGGGGGTGACAGATACGCAGTATTTT. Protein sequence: CASSLRRTSGGVTDTQYF. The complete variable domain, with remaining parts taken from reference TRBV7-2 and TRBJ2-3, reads GAGVSQSPSNKVTEKGKDVELRCDPISGHTALYWYRQSLGQGLEFLIYFQGNSAPDKSGLPSDRFSAERTGGSVSTLTIQRTQQEDSAVYLCASSLRRTSGGVTDTQYFGPGTRLTVL.